What follows describes a single T cell receptor beta chain. The repertoire was sequenced with immunoSEQ multiplex PCR; TCRdb's copy has only in-frame clones and lacks some. The sample gives 150,000 to 200,000 clones, around nine tenths of which show up once; roughly 0.82% is in the top ten. Participants' reported clinical history set cohort assignment. The data belong to a study of blood T cell repertoires in COVID-19. The sequence was collected from a woman between 18 and 30 years old who had recovered from COVID-19. The sequenced sample consisted of PBMCs or T cells enriched from blood (not recorded which).

The CDR3 nucleotides are TGTGCCAGCAGCGTTCAGGGCTATAACTATGGCTACACCTTC. This encodes CASSVQGYNYGYTF. The gene calls are TRBV9 and TRBJ1-2, with D possibly being TRBD1 (5 bases). CDR3 length equals 14 residues. Trimming removed 2 bases from V and 1 base from J, with 9 bases in between. CDR1 SGDLS and CDR2 YYNGEE come from the germline V gene.